These 32 T cell receptor beta chains were sequenced from one sample in a study of cytomegalovirus exposure and HLA in healthy donors. 13 Jbeta primers and 60 Vbeta primers were used for the PCR. Only in-frame clones appear in the TCRdb table, and some are missing; sequencing was by immunoSEQ multiplex PCR. This sample has roughly 150,000 clones; around four fifths occur once, and the top ten carry approximately 2.7%. Sequenced: PBMCs. All receptors derive from a boy younger than 10 in good health and CMV-seronegative.

The rearrangement links TRBV5-5 to TRBJ2-2; D not certain. Germline values: CDR1 SGHKS, CDR2 YYEKEE (reference sequence). The CDR3 totals 16 residues. V shed 5 bases and J shed 3 bases, with 17 bases lying between them. The CDR3 reads CASSSDSSSYTGELFF. CDR3 bases: TGTGCCAGCAGTTCAGACTCGAGTTCGTACACCGGGGAGCTGTTTTTT.

The chain employs TRBV6-5 and TRBJ2-7; D is perhaps TRBD1 (5 bases). Germline CDR1 reads MNHEY; CDR2 reads SVGAGI. Trimming left V 0 bases short and J 2 bases short, with 11 bases between. The CDR3 is made up of 15 amino acids. The CDR3 nucleotides are TGTGCCAGCAGTTACTCGAAGGGGCGGACCTACGAGCAGTACTTC. Its protein product is CASSYSKGRTYEQYF.

The chain carries TRBV7-6 and TRBJ2-3, with D unresolved. This CDR3 comprises 16 residues. With 5 bases removed from V and 6 bases from J, the gap between germline ends came to 21 bases. CDR1 is SGHVS, CDR2 FNYEAQ, per germline. As DNA, the CDR3 is TGTGCCAGCAGCCCATCCGCCGGAGTGCTCGGGGATACGCAGTATTTT. Amino acid sequence: CASSPSAGVLGDTQYF.

Only a few counts were recorded for this clone. The chain uses TRBV25-1 and TRBJ1-1; the match to TRBD1 covers 8 bases. CDR3 length: 16 amino acids. Looked up from germline, CDR1 is MGHDK and CDR2 is SYGVNS. The junction had 9 bases not matched to a gene; V was cut back by 5 bases and J by 1 base. CDR3 sequence: CASSIILGQGNTEAFF. For the CDR3, the DNA is TGTGCCAGCAGTATTATTCTAGGACAGGGGAACACTGAAGCTTTCTTT.

The chain employs TRBV30 and TRBJ1-6; no definite D call. The CDR3 loop spans 13 amino acids. CDR1 is GTSNPN, CDR2 SVGIG, per germline (reference sequence). Trimming pared 3 bases from V and 7 bases from J, leaving 10 bases between. The CDR3 nucleotides are TGTGCCTGGAGAGCACAGCTGAATTCACCCCTCCACTTT. Translating it yields CAWRAQLNSPLHF.

The genes are TRBV7-3 and TRBJ2-7, with 11 bases aligning to TRBD1. This CDR3 has 16 amino acids. CDR1 is SGHTA and CDR2 is FQGTGA in the germline V gene. V lost 3 bases and J lost 4; bases outside the gene matches: 8. In DNA, the CDR3 is TGTGCCAGCAGCTTCCCGGACAGGGGGCGCAGGTACGAGCAGTACTTC. Translated, it gives CASSFPDRGRRYEQYF.

This clone is a singleton in its sample. This chain uses TRBV4-1 with TRBJ2-1, with 7 bases that match TRBD2. The CDR3 runs to 15 residues. The ends lost 4 bases at V and 6 bases at J; junction bases unmatched: 9. CDR1 is MGHRA and CDR2 is YSYEKL in the germline V gene. CDR3 residues: CASSPALADFNEQFF. CDR3 sequence (DNA): TGCGCCAGCAGCCCGGCTCTAGCGGACTTCAATGAGCAGTTCTTC.

The rearrangement links TRBV5-4 to TRBJ1-1, with 9 bases that match TRBD1. This CDR3 contains 16 residues. The V and J ends lost 4 bases and 4 bases, in that order; junction bases with no gene match: 11. Germline CDR1 and CDR2: SGHNT and YYREEE (reference sequence). The CDR3, as DNA: TGTGCCAGCAGCGTAAACAGGGGGCGCTGGGGCACTGAAGCTTTCTTT. Protein sequence: CASSVNRGRWGTEAFF.

V usage is TRBV5-6 and J usage is TRBJ2-3; D might be TRBD1 (7 bases). This CDR3 is built from 18 residues. V lost 4 bases and J lost 2, with 23 bases in between. Germline assignment: CDR1 SGHDT and CDR2 YYEEEE. CDR3 sequence reads: CASSPPGGQQGFTDTQYF. In DNA form, the CDR3 reads TGTGCCAGCAGCCCGCCCGGGGGACAGCAGGGTTTCACAGATACGCAGTATTTT.

This clone was recorded only once. The same CDR3 also results from other DNA sequences found in this sample. This chain joins TRBV5-6 and TRBJ1-2, with D tentatively TRBD1 (6 bases). Trimming pared 0 bases from V and 5 bases from J, leaving 8 bases between. From germline, CDR1 is SGHDT and CDR2 YYEEEE. This CDR3 has 13 amino acids. Here the CDR3 reads CASSLDRAYGYTF. DNA for the CDR3: TGTGCCAGCAGCTTGGACAGGGCTTATGGCTACACCTTC.

V gene TRBV9 combines with J gene TRBJ1-2; D unclear. Trimming pared 0 bases from V and 0 bases from J, leaving 12 bases between. From germline, CDR1 is SGDLS and CDR2 YYNGEE. The CDR3 extends over 16 amino acids. CDR3 loop: CASSVAARVSNYGYTF. CDR3 nucleotide sequence: TGTGCCAGCAGCGTAGCCGCTAGAGTTTCTAACTATGGCTACACCTTC.

This chain links TRBV29-1 with TRBJ1-4, with 9 bases fitting TRBD1. With V trimmed by 6 bases and J by 6 bases, 2 bases remained unmatched. The germline V gene has CDR1 SQVTM and CDR2 ANQGSEA. This CDR3 is built from 12 residues. The CDR3 region is CSVRTGDEKLFF. The CDR3 DNA reads as TGCAGCGTCCGGACAGGGGATGAAAAACTGTTTTTT.

The gene calls are TRBV5-6 and TRBJ2-7, with TRBD2 identical over 8 bases. V trimming: 4 bases; J trimming: 4 bases; junction bases outside the gene matches: 7. CDR1 SGHDT and CDR2 YYEEEE come from the germline V gene. This CDR3 is built from 14 residues. As DNA, the CDR3 is TGTGCCAGCAGCATTAGCGGGAACATATACGAGCAGTACTTC. It encodes CASSISGNIYEQYF.

The V and J genes are TRBV4-3 and TRBJ2-3; weak D call: TRBD2 (5 bases). The CDR3 loop spans 13 amino acids. Trimming cost V 5 bases and J 8 bases, with 14 bases left between them. CDR1 and CDR2 from the germline V gene are LGHNA and YSLEER. Here the CDR3 DNA reads TGCGCCAGCAGCGTGGCGGGTCGGGGTACGCAGTATTTT. Encoded protein: CASSVAGRGTQYF.

V gene TRBV15 combines with J gene TRBJ2-7; 12 bases line up with TRBD1. The V gene's germline CDR1 is LNHNV and CDR2 YYDKDF (reference sequence). J gave up 3 bases and V 5 bases, and 17 bases lay outside the gene matches. The CDR3 runs 19 residues. The CDR3 here is CATSGKAGTGGADLYEQYF. The CDR3 region has the DNA TGTGCCACCAGCGGAAAGGCCGGGACAGGGGGCGCTGACCTCTACGAGCAGTACTTC.

The rearrangement uses TRBV25-1 and TRBJ2-3; tentatively, D is TRBD1 (5 bases). CDR1 is MGHDK and CDR2 is SYGVNS in the germline V gene. The CDR3 loop spans 15 amino acids. V was trimmed by 3 bases and J by 6 bases, leaving 16 bases between them. In DNA, the CDR3 is TGTGCCAGCAGTGACAGGGTCCCCTTTGAGGATACGCAGTATTTT. Translated, it gives CASSDRVPFEDTQYF.

V is TRBV7-2 and J is TRBJ2-3; D is ambiguous. Germline CDR1 SGHTA, CDR2 FQGNSA. V lost 0 bases, J lost 3 bases, and 7 bases lay in between. The CDR3 contains 14 residues. CDR3 in amino acids: CASSLAGRTDTQYF. The CDR3 DNA sequence: TGTGCCAGCAGCTTAGCCGGCAGGACAGATACGCAGTATTTT. The full variable domain, rest sourced from reference TRBV7-2 and TRBJ2-3, is GAGVSQSPSNKVTEKGKDVELRCDPISGHTALYWYRQSLGQGLEFLIYFQGNSAPDKSGLPSDRFSAERTGGSVSTLTIQRTQQEDSAVYLCASSLAGRTDTQYFGPGTRLTVL.

The chain carries TRBV7-9 and TRBJ2-7, with TRBD1 as a possible D gene (6 bases). Looked up from germline, CDR1 is SEHNR and CDR2 is FQNEAQ (reference sequence). V shed 4 bases and J shed 2 bases, with 12 bases lying between them. There are 14 residues in the CDR3. The CDR3 protein is CASSSWDTPYEQYF. The DNA of the CDR3 is TGTGCCAGCAGCTCGTGGGACACTCCCTACGAGCAGTACTTC.

This clone was observed a handful of times. This chain joins TRBV6-4 and TRBJ2-3, with 8 bases lining up with TRBD2. Germline V gives CDR1 MRHNA, CDR2 SNTAGT. Trimming cost V 4 bases and J 1 base; bases outside gene matches: 1. The CDR3 is 14 residues long. CDR3: CASSVTSGTDTQYF. The DNA for the CDR3 is TGTGCCAGCAGTGTGACTAGCGGCACAGATACGCAGTATTTT.

The chain has TRBV25-1 and TRBJ2-1, with D possibly being TRBD2 (5 bases). CDR1 MGHDK and CDR2 SYGVNS come from the germline V gene. The V gene lost 7 bases and the J gene lost 14 bases, with 15 bases spanning the gap. This CDR3 is built from 11 residues. This CDR3 reads CASTYGVGEFF. The CDR3 DNA is TGTGCCAGCACATACGGGGTCGGGGAGTTCTTC.

The chain has TRBV5-1 and TRBJ2-3; D perhaps matches TRBD2 (6 bases). Germline CDR1 SGHRS, CDR2 YFSETQ. Trimming shortened V by 3 bases and J by 1 base, and 12 bases separated the two germline ends. The CDR3 loop spans 15 amino acids. CDR3 in amino acids: CASSSTGTRTDTQYF. The CDR3 DNA is TGCGCCAGCAGCTCAACGGGGACTCGCACAGATACGCAGTATTTT.

The chain recombines TRBV6-6 with TRBJ2-1, with a tentative D call TRBD1 (6 bases). Trimming pared 2 bases from V and 4 bases from J, leaving 9 bases between. The CDR3 runs to 14 residues. Germline V gene data show CDR1 as MNHNY and CDR2 as SVGAGI (reference sequence). The CDR3 is CASSYRDKYNEQFF. CDR3 DNA: TGTGCCAGCAGTTACCGGGACAAATACAATGAGCAGTTCTTC.

The chain links TRBV6-5 to TRBJ2-7, with D tentatively TRBD2 (5 bases). Germline assignment: CDR1 MNHEY and CDR2 SVGAGI. The ends were cut back, 6 bases at V and 0 bases at J, with 12 bases in the middle. The CDR3 sequence is 14 residues long. The CDR3 protein is CASSRAVNSYEQYF. Written as DNA, the CDR3 is TGTGCCAGCAGCCGAGCGGTGAACTCCTACGAGCAGTACTTC.

The rearrangement uses TRBV1 and TRBJ2-1; the tabulated D call, TRBD2, remains unverified against the DNA. TRBV1 has pseudogene status. The CDR3 totals 24 residues. CDR3 amino acids: CTSSQFLVGLAGVLGVCCLLEQFF. CDR3 DNA sequence: TGCACCAGCAGCCAATTTCTCGTGGGACTAGCGGGAGTTCTCGGGGTATGTTGTCTTCTTGAGCAGTTCTTC.

V usage is TRBV7-8 and J usage is TRBJ2-1; TRBD1 agrees at 7 bases. The germline V gene has CDR1 SGHVS and CDR2 FQNEAQ. The junction had 2 bases not matched to a gene; V was cut back by 3 bases and J by 9 bases. CDR3 size: 12 residues. The CDR3 region is CASSFHRGEQFF. The CDR3 DNA reads as TGTGCCAGCAGCTTTCACAGGGGTGAGCAGTTCTTC.

In this sample, this clone turned up once. This rearrangement joins TRBV7-9 to TRBJ2-7, with 8 bases matching TRBD1. This CDR3 contains 17 residues. Germline CDR1 and CDR2: SEHNR and FQNEAQ (reference sequence). Trimming took 4 bases from V and 0 from J; bases not matched to a gene: 11. DNA of the CDR3: TGTGCCAGCAGCTGGGCAGGGGGCACCAAGTCCTCCTACGAGCAGTACTTC. It is translated as CASSWAGGTKSSYEQYF.

The V gene is TRBV19, the J gene TRBJ1-2, with D possibly being TRBD1 (5 bases). This CDR3 is built from 14 residues. The germline gives CDR1 LNHDA, CDR2 SQIVND (reference sequence). Deletions cut 10 bases from V and 2 bases from J, with 17 bases between. In nucleotides, the CDR3 is TGTGCCAATCTTTCCCAGGGTATGAACTATGGCTACACCTTC. Amino acid sequence: CANLSQGMNYGYTF.

The gene calls are TRBV18 and TRBJ1-6; maybe TRBD1 (6 bases). Trimming left V 1 base short and J 6 bases short, with 10 bases between. The CDR3 spans 15 residues. The germline CDR1 and CDR2 sequences are KGHSH and LQKENI. The CDR3 bases are TGTGCCAGCTCACCACTCCAGGGGACTAATTCACCCCTCCACTTT. The encoded protein is CASSPLQGTNSPLHF.

A single count supports this clone. In DNA, the CDR3 is TGTGCCATCAGTCCACAGGGTTCTATGTACGAGCAGTACTTC. Its translation: CAISPQGSMYEQYF. The chain uses TRBV10-3 and TRBJ2-7; perhaps TRBD1 as D (6 bases). This CDR3 is 14 amino acids long. The V gene lost 5 bases and the J gene lost 4 bases, with 15 bases spanning the gap. Germline values: CDR1 ENHRY, CDR2 SYGVKD.

CDR3 coding DNA: TGTGCCAGCAACTTACCCGGGAGAGGGGAGACCCAGTACTTC. As protein: CASNLPGRGETQYF. This chain links TRBV28 with TRBJ2-5; perhaps TRBD2 as D (6 bases). Germline V CDR1 and CDR2: MDHEN, SYDVKM. Trimming removed 7 bases at V and 5 bases at J, with 17 bases between. CDR3 length: 14 residues.

The V gene is TRBV7-9, the J gene TRBJ2-7; possible D gene TRBD1, 5 bases. The CDR3 is 17 amino acids. V lost 0 bases, J lost 0 bases, and 15 bases lay in between. Looked up from germline, CDR1 is SEHNR and CDR2 is FQNEAQ (reference sequence). The CDR3 region is CASSLALGGAHSYEQYF. CDR3 bases: TGTGCCAGCAGCTTAGCCCTCGGTGGGGCTCACTCCTACGAGCAGTACTTC. The variable domain in full, with the rest retrieved from reference TRBV7-9 and TRBJ2-7, is DTGVSQNPRHKITKRGQNVTFRCDPISEHNRLYWYRQTLGQGPEFLTYFQNEAQLEKSRLLSDRFSAERPKGSFSTLEIQRTEQGDSAMYLCASSLALGGAHSYEQYFGPGTRLTVT.

V is TRBV28 and J is TRBJ1-5; D gene ambiguous. V was cut by 8 bases and J by 0 bases, with 14 bases left in between. Per germline, CDR1 MDHEN and CDR2 SYDVKM. The CDR3 is 15 amino acids. The CDR3 protein is CASLKRRSSNQPQHF. CDR3 nucleotide sequence: TGTGCCAGCCTGAAGCGACGGAGTAGCAATCAGCCCCAGCATTTT.